This T cell receptor (beta chain) was recorded in a study of T cell responses to AZD1222 COVID-19 vaccine. The data were produced by immunoSEQ multiplex PCR, yet TCRdb's version contains in-frame clones alone and is incomplete. The sample has under 140,000 clones, around 90% seen once. The V gene's germline CDR1 is SGHTA and CDR2 FQGNSA. The CDR3 loop spans 11 amino acids. With respect to this clone: The antigen is not known.

Study findings and constraints: Spike-specific TCR repertoires showed rising breadth and depth after two AZD1222 doses.

Source: peripheral blood, taken 28 days after the second AZD1222 dose. The V and J genes are TRBV7-2 and TRBJ1-2; D is perhaps TRBD1 (6 bases). This sequence was found in an adult who received the AZD1222 COVID-19 vaccine. CDR3 sequence (DNA): TGTGCTGAATCGGCAGGGGCTGGCTACACCTTC. Translated, it gives CAESAGAGYTF.